This T cell receptor (beta chain) originates from a study of T cells in Graves' hyperthyroidism and ophthalmopathy. This clonotype was detected only a few times. What it binds is not known. A clone one base away is much larger, so this may be a read error. Roughly 10 ml of fresh peripheral blood supplied the PBMCs. This CDR3 is 16 amino acids long. The germline gives CDR1 MDHEN, CDR2 SYDVKM. The V end was cut by 4 bases, the J end by 9 bases, with 21 bases between. Regarding the study as a whole: Peripheral blood also featured most of the thyroid clonotypes expanded above 0.001.

TCR beta CDR3 region amplification was performed from RNA transcripts. First-round RT-PCR of the TCR CDR3 relied on the HTBI primer set. TCRdb itself ran the multiplex PCR reads through MiXCR, one entry per CDR3 protein. This sample carries approximately 420,000 distinct CDR3 sequences, roughly 13% of them seen once, and the ten largest clones take approximately 5.8%. The V gene is TRBV28, the J gene TRBJ1-4; TRBD1 is a possible D gene (5 bases). The clonotype comes from a woman between 18 and 29 years old with Graves' hyperthyroidism. The material sequenced was blood. In DNA form, the CDR3 reads TGTGCCAGCAGTTCACCCCGGACACCGATGGGGAAAAAACTGTTTTTT. Translation gives CASSSPRTPMGKKLFF.